This T cell receptor (beta chain) was obtained from a study of beta chain features in type 1 diabetes (dated by TCRdb to about 2018). General notes on the study: Mean age, gender distribution, total cell number and subset yield were not different between patients and healthy donors. A total of 85 million to 140 million sorted cells were examined across all samples, and the number of cells per subset was strongly correlated with RNA yield. In the study, TCRB repertoires of sorted circulating CD4+ T cell subsets from recently diagnosed type 1 diabetes patients were compared with those of matched healthy donors. Regulatory and stem cell-like memory subsets were isolated from only 8 patients and about 8 healthy donors, whereas naive and central memory subsets came from all 28 donors.

Results the study describes overall, beyond this receptor: PCR may preferentially amplify shorter templates, but because patient and control samples were amplified and corrected together, any resulting skew would affect both groups equally. At VDJ recombination sites, patients with type 1 diabetes made fewer insertions and deleted more nucleotides, a pattern implying thymic rearrangement abnormalities. The naive, central memory and regulatory TCRB repertoires appeared to resemble one another more closely among patients than among healthy donors. A moderate but significant shortening of TCRB CDR3 length was observed in type 1 diabetes patients in all four CD4+ subsets. Because cDNA was sequenced instead of genomic DNA, activated cells with high expression could be over-represented, although the groups did not differ in activation or CD3 levels. Because the HLA sub-analyses included only small numbers of individuals, any influence of HLA type on TCRB rearrangement was left unresolved.

This clone came up a few times. Its antigen target is currently unknown. Base qualities are not at hand, and no much larger clone is one base apart. The entire isolated RNA was reverse transcribed using the High Capacity cDNA Reverse Transcription Kit, and thus expressed TCRB transcripts were sequenced. Deep immunoSEQ sequencing was performed on naive, central memory and regulatory T cell samples, with an average of roughly 3.5 million total reads per sample. After sorted cells were lysed in RLT buffer, RNA was extracted with DNase-treated RNeasy Micro or Mini kits, with the choice depending on cell number. Each cell subset was processed separately to prevent cross-contamination, with patient and healthy donor samples processed together. Using the immunoSEQ multiplex PCR, TCRB sequences were amplified from cDNA into 87-bp fragments spanning the CDR3 region. Sequencing of the amplicons was performed on the Illumina HiSeq platform. In the source study's methods: Synthetic template baselines were used to correct PCR bias computationally, reads within Hamming distance 2 were collapsed together, and singletons that could not be merged were discarded. Reads were aligned against IMGT to assign V, D and J genes, CDR3 length and insertions or deletions at six rearrangement sites. Within each subset, clonotype counts were normalized to sorted cell number, after which true diversity and Gini coefficients were computed with the tcR R package. Repertoire sharing was quantified using the overlap coefficient calculated on TCRB nucleotide sequences. Here the immuneACCESS table is served through TCRdb, limited to in-frame sequences with V and J called. Missing clones are a known gap in these copies; in checked studies unresolved V genes cover under half, and the rest lacks a known reason. V and J calls and clone size are as listed in that table; D and trimming were resolved from the DNA. In this sample the table shows about 210,000 clones, 9.5% to 13% of which occur a single time. 1% to 1.5% of the sample comes from the top ten.

In the germline V gene, CDR1 corresponds to SGHTA and CDR2 to FQGNSA. From the cysteine up to the phenylalanine, the CDR3 has a length of 15 residues. Only CDR3 DNA is held: 45 bases, read in frame from base 1. Unmatched junction bases come to 10, with V trimmed by 5 bases and J by 6 bases. From each donor, a single peripheral blood sample of 90 to 150 mL on average was drawn into heparinised tubes. A BD FACSAria II was used to sort naive, central memory, regulatory and stem cell-like memory CD4+ T cells with a panel that included CD45RO, CCR7, CD25, CD127, CD95 and CD27. All sorted populations exceeded 98% purity. PBMCs were isolated right away by Lymphoprep density gradient centrifugation and were stained directly, without culture. So that batch effects would be minimized, each experiment stained and sorted samples in pairs, pairing one healthy donor with one patient.

The V and J segments used are TRBV7-2 and TRBJ2-1; TRBD1 matches 7 bases in the middle. The clonotype was recovered from a man younger than 30 in good health. The sample taken for sequencing was central memory CD4+ T cells from blood. The nucleotides read TGTGCCAGCAGCCCCGGGACAGTCCCCCTCAATGAGCAGTTCTTC. Its protein is CASSPGTVPLNEQFF. Here the CDR3 is joined to the reference TRBV7-2 and TRBJ2-1 genes, and the full variable domain is: GAGVSQSPSNKVTEKGKDVELRCDPISGHTALYWYRQSLGQGLEFLIYFQGNSAPDKSGLPSDRFSAERTGGSVSTLTIQRTQQEDSAVYLCASSPGTVPLNEQFFGPGTRLTVL.